These 28 T cell receptor beta chains were all obtained from the same sample, sequenced in a study of T cell repertoires in cytomegalovirus infection. The antigens these receptors bind are not known. TCRdb fed the reads into MiXCR, producing one record per CDR3 protein. The repertoire consists of about 140,000 distinct CDR3 sequences, with around 32% occurring once and the leading ten covering 52%. Specimen: CD8+ T cells from cultured PBMCs, collected from culture after CMV antigen stimulation. These receptors were collected from a human donor in good health (CMV status not recorded). Some clones in this sample may be carry-over from other donors' samples.

The chain couples TRBV19 to TRBJ1-2; perhaps TRBD1 as D (5 bases). CDR3 length equals 14 residues. The ends were cut back, 6 bases at V and 4 bases at J, with 15 bases in the middle. The germline V gene encodes CDR1 LNHDA and CDR2 SQIVND (reference sequence). CDR3 amino acids: CASSLSGTGYGYTF. The CDR3 nucleotides read TGTGCCAGTAGCCTCTCGGGGACCGGCTATGGCTACACCTTC.

This clonotype was observed a handful of times. V is TRBV19 and J is TRBJ1-2; unclear D gene. This CDR3 region has 14 residues. The V gene lost 5 bases and the J gene lost 0 bases, with 10 bases spanning the gap. The germline V gene has CDR1 LNHDA and CDR2 SQIVND (reference sequence). The CDR3 region is CASSGRLANYGYTF. The DNA for the CDR3 is TGTGCCAGTAGTGGACGGTTAGCTAACTATGGCTACACCTTC.

A few counts support this clonotype. The CDR3 coding sequence is TGTGCCAGCAGTACGCTGATGGACGACACTGAAGCTTTCTTT. Protein: CASSTLMDDTEAFF. The chain employs TRBV2 and TRBJ1-1; no firm D call. Trimming left V 5 bases short and J 3 bases short, with 13 bases between. CDR3 length equals 14 residues. CDR1 and CDR2 (germline): SNHLY, FYNNEI. The full variable domain, rest sourced from reference TRBV2 and TRBJ1-1, is EPEVTQTPSHQVTQMGQEVILRCVPISNHLYFYWYRQILGQKVEFLVSFYNNEISEKSEIFDDQFSVERPDGSNFTLKIRSTKLEDSAMYFCASSTLMDDTEAFFGQGTRLTVV.

The chain combines TRBV2 with TRBJ2-5, with 8 bases aligning to TRBD2. CDR3 length equals 12 residues. J lost 2 bases, V lost 11 bases, and 4 bases had no gene match. From germline, CDR1 is SNHLY and CDR2 FYNNEI. The DNA of the CDR3 is TGTGCCGTTACTAGCGGACAAGAGACCCAGTACTTC. This gives the protein CAVTSGQETQYF. The full variable domain, rest sourced from reference TRBV2 and TRBJ2-5, is EPEVTQTPSHQVTQMGQEVILRCVPISNHLYFYWYRQILGQKVEFLVSFYNNEISEKSEIFDDQFSVERPDGSNFTLKIRSTKLEDSAMYFCAVTSGQETQYFGPGTRLLVL.

This clonotype was seen a handful of times. The chain recombines TRBV12-5 with TRBJ2-4, with 7 bases identical to TRBD1. The CDR3 consists of 16 residues. Germline values: CDR1 LGHNT, CDR2 FRNRAP. J lost 1 base, V lost 2 bases, and 5 bases had no gene match. The chain's CDR3 is CASGLRQGSAKNIQYF. The CDR3 coding sequence is TGTGCTAGTGGTTTGAGACAGGGTTCGGCCAAAAACATTCAGTACTTC.

The rearrangement uses TRBV27 and TRBJ1-1; D uncertain. Trimming stripped 2 bases from V and 0 bases from J, with 25 bases between. The CDR3 is made up of 20 amino acids. CDR1 is MNHEY and CDR2 is SMNVEV in the germline V gene (reference sequence). CDR3 region: CASSLLSAGPYRPMNTEAFF. The CDR3 bases are TGTGCCAGCAGTTTACTATCGGCGGGCCCCTACCGGCCCATGAACACTGAAGCTTTCTTT.

V usage is TRBV11-1 and J usage is TRBJ2-7; unclear D gene. The CDR3 sequence is 12 residues long. Trimming removed 4 bases from V and 7 bases from J, with 11 bases in between. Per germline, CDR1 SGHAT and CDR2 FQDESV (reference sequence). The CDR3 bases are TGTGCCAGCAGCTCTTCAGGCAAGGAGCAGTACTTC. It yields the protein CASSSSGKEQYF.

This clonotype was seen only a few times. The chain links TRBV2 to TRBJ1-1; maybe TRBD1 (5 bases). V was shortened by 2 bases and J by 3 bases, with 13 bases between the two germline ends. Germline CDR1 and CDR2: SNHLY and FYNNEI. This CDR3 spans 15 amino acids. CDR3: CASSEKVVGHTEAFF. CDR3 sequence (DNA): TGTGCCAGCAGTGAAAAGGTTGTGGGACACACTGAAGCTTTCTTT.

This clonotype appeared a few times. V gene TRBV19 combines with J gene TRBJ1-2; D gene uncertain. Per germline, CDR1 LNHDA and CDR2 SQIVND (reference sequence). V lost 5 bases and J 8 bases, leaving 15 bases between the germline ends. The CDR3 runs to 13 residues. CDR3 sequence: CASSLREGGGYTF. CDR3 nucleotide sequence: TGTGCCAGTAGTTTGCGGGAAGGTGGCGGCTACACCTTC.

The V gene is TRBV6-2 or TRBV6-3, the J gene TRBJ1-1; D possibly corresponds to TRBD1 (6 bases). Trimming left V 2 bases short and J 1 base short, with 8 bases between. Germline V CDR1 and CDR2: MNHEY, SVGEGT. The CDR3 is 14 amino acids. The CDR3 here is CASSYGRGNTEAFF. CDR3 bases: TGTGCCAGCAGTTACGGCAGGGGGAACACTGAAGCTTTCTTT.

This chain joins TRBV27 and TRBJ2-7, with 8 nucleotides matching TRBD1. V lost 6 bases, J lost 1 base, and 2 bases stayed unmatched. The CDR3 sequence is 13 residues long. From germline, CDR1 is MNHEY and CDR2 SMNVEV (reference sequence). CDR3 DNA: TGTGCCAGCAGGGGGACAGGTTCCTACGAGCAGTACTTC. Translating it yields CASRGTGSYEQYF.

This chain uses TRBV12-3 or TRBV12-4 with TRBJ1-1; D ambiguous. V dropped 2 bases and J dropped 3 bases, with 10 bases sitting between them. The CDR3 runs 14 residues. CDR3 protein: CASSLLGQDTEAFF. CDR3 nucleotide sequence: TGTGCCAGCAGTTTACTGGGTCAGGACACTGAAGCTTTCTTT.

Only a few counts were recorded for this clonotype. The chain combines TRBV20-1 with TRBJ1-2; D may be TRBD1 (5 bases). The CDR3 covers 16 residues. In germline, CDR1 is DFQATT, CDR2 SNEGSKA (reference sequence). Trimming took 0 bases from V and 8 from J, leaving 22 bases between them. The CDR3 nucleotides are TGCAGTGCTAGAGAAAGTGACGCAAGGGGTCGGTTCGGCTACACCTTC. Amino acids: CSARESDARGRFGYTF.

This clonotype came up many times. V is TRBV7-8 and J is TRBJ2-7, with 11 bases lining up with TRBD2. The CDR3 covers 16 residues. V shed 5 bases and J 2 bases; nucleotides not matched to a gene: 8. Germline V gene sequence: CDR1 SGHVS, CDR2 FQNEAQ. The CDR3 reads CASSGSTSGDTYEQYF. Written as DNA, the CDR3 is TGTGCCAGCAGCGGGTCGACTAGCGGGGACACCTACGAGCAGTACTTC.

The chain combines TRBV7-9 with TRBJ2-3; D tentatively fits TRBD1 or TRBD2 (6 bases each). Germline CDR1 SEHNR, CDR2 FQNEAQ (reference sequence). The length of the CDR3 is 16 residues. V was trimmed by 6 bases and J by 3 bases, leaving 19 bases between them. The CDR3 spells CASSPPAWGATDTQYF. Written as DNA, the CDR3 is TGTGCCAGCAGTCCCCCGGCATGGGGGGCGACAGATACGCAGTATTTT.

The chain has TRBV20-1 and TRBJ2-3; 8 bases fit TRBD1. The V and J ends lost 0 bases and 9 bases, in that order; junction bases with no gene match: 8. This CDR3 has 14 amino acids. CDR1 is DFQATT, CDR2 SNEGSKA, per germline (reference sequence). As DNA, the CDR3 is TGCAGTGCTAGAGACGGACAGGGTAGTAACACGCAGTATTTT. Its protein is CSARDGQGSNTQYF.

This chain connects TRBV12-3 or TRBV12-4 to TRBJ1-2; D remains unclear. V lost 5 bases and J 8 bases, leaving 12 bases between the germline ends. The length of the CDR3 is 12 residues. The CDR3 bases are TGTGCCAGCAGTACCGTCGTGGGGGGCTACACCTTC. Its protein product is CASSTVVGGYTF.

This clonotype was seen repeatedly, ten times or more. One end of the junction fails to match germline, which may point to a read error. The gene calls are TRBV19 and TRBJ2-1, with TRBD1 matching 8 bases. Germline loops: CDR1 LNHDA, CDR2 SQIVND (reference sequence). This CDR3 is 13 amino acids long. CDR3 coding DNA: TGTGCCAGTAGTGAACGGACAGGGCTGCCCCGTGGCTTC. Amino acids: CASSERTGLPRGF.

The CDR3 is CAILRGGTTEAFF. CDR3 bases: TGTGCCATATTGCGCGGAGGGACGACTGAAGCTTTCTTT. The chain recombines TRBV11-3 with TRBJ1-1, with D tentatively TRBD1 (5 bases). V lost 10 bases and J 5 bases, leaving 17 bases between the germline ends. CDR3 length: 13 residues. CDR1 and CDR2 from the germline V gene are SGHNT and YENEEA.

The rearrangement joins TRBV7-6 to TRBJ1-3, with unresolved D. With 4 bases removed from V and 8 bases from J, the gap between germline ends came to 9 bases. CDR3 length equals 12 residues. Germline V gene lookup returns CDR1 SGHVS and CDR2 FNYEAQ. CDR3 sequence (DNA): TGTGCCAGCAGCTATTTGCGGGACACCATATATTTT. Translated, it gives CASSYLRDTIYF.

This clonotype was counted a single time. The chain combines TRBV11-1 with TRBJ2-5; the D gene is possibly TRBD1 (6 bases). This CDR3 contains 14 residues. Germline V gene sequence: CDR1 SGHAT, CDR2 FQDESV (reference sequence). The V and J ends lost 5 bases and 0 bases respectively, with 10 bases between them. The CDR3 DNA sequence: TGTGCCAGCAGCGCAACAGGGTACCAAGAGACCCAGTACTTC. This sequence encodes CASSATGYQETQYF.

The DNA for the CDR3 is TGCAGTGCGACGACTAGCGGGGGAGTCACGGAGCAGTTCTTC. Amino acid sequence: CSATTSGGVTEQFF. V gene TRBV20-1 combines with J gene TRBJ2-1; TRBD2 matches at 12 bases. The germline V gene has CDR1 DFQATT and CDR2 SNEGSKA (reference sequence). The CDR3 is 14 amino acids. The J segment lost 10 bases and the V segment lost 6 bases, leaving 10 bases of the junction unmatched.

The rearrangement links TRBV6-1 to TRBJ1-3; D gene uncertain. Between the trimmed V and J ends, which lost 4 bases and 0 bases, there was a span of 7 bases. There are 14 residues in the CDR3. The germline V gene encodes CDR1 MNHNS and CDR2 SASEGT. The CDR3 sequence is CASSGMSSGNTIYF. The CDR3 DNA follows: TGTGCCAGCAGTGGGATGAGCTCTGGAAACACCATATATTTT.

The table lists this clonotype with a few counts. This chain uses TRBV7-6 with TRBJ2-2; D is unclear. Germline assignment: CDR1 SGHVS and CDR2 FNYEAQ. The CDR3 extends over 13 amino acids. Trimming left V 1 base short and J 7 bases short, with 7 bases between. CDR3 protein: CASSLGVGGELFF. Written as DNA, the CDR3 is TGTGCCAGCAGCTTAGGAGTTGGCGGGGAGCTGTTTTTT.

This clonotype was detected a few times. This sequence joins TRBV6-2 or TRBV6-3 and TRBJ1-5, with D possibly being TRBD1 (6 bases). This CDR3 contains 17 residues. Per germline, CDR1 MNHEY and CDR2 SVGEGT. V was trimmed by 0 bases and J by 2 bases, leaving 14 bases between them. The CDR3 DNA reads TGTGCCAGCAGTTACTCTAGGGGGGGGCAGGGCAATCAGCCCCAGCATTTT. Protein sequence: CASSYSRGGQGNQPQHF.

The chain has TRBV6-2 or TRBV6-3 and TRBJ2-7, with 9 bases identical to TRBD1. Germline-derived CDR1 and CDR2 are MNHEY and SVGEGT. Losses at the gene ends were 6 bases for V and 5 bases for J; bases not matched to a gene: 11. The CDR3 contains 15 residues. DNA for the CDR3: TGTGCCAGCAGCCCTTCCGGGACAGGGTTCGACGAGCAGTACTTC. Its translation: CASSPSGTGFDEQYF.

The chain has TRBV6-8 and TRBJ2-6; TRBD1 matches at 11 bases. Per the germline V gene, CDR1 is MNHGY and CDR2 is SAAAGT. Germline trimming cut 2 bases from V and 2 bases from J; bases unmatched to any gene: 5. CDR3 length equals 18 residues. This CDR3 is CASSYLPGQGAGANVLTF. The DNA for the CDR3 is TGTGCCAGCAGTTACCTCCCGGGACAGGGGGCTGGGGCCAACGTCCTGACTTTC.

This clonotype was seen only a few times. The J gene is TRBJ2-5, the V gene TRBV6-2 or TRBV6-3; 7 bases line up with TRBD1. The trim removed 0 bases at V and 4 bases at J, leaving 8 bases unmatched. The CDR3 sequence is 16 residues long. The V gene's germline CDR1 is MNHEY and CDR2 SVGEGT. DNA for the CDR3: TGTGCCAGCAGTTACTCCTCGACAGGGCGTCCAGAGACCCAGTACTTC. This codes for CASSYSSTGRPETQYF.